The clone carrying this T cell receptor beta chain was seen only a few times. This sample was taken from a study of T-cell reconstitution after alpha-beta-depleted transplantation in children. This CDR3 has 13 residues. Looked up from germline, CDR1 is MNHNS and CDR2 is SASEGT. V gave up 10 bases and J gave up 4 bases, with 16 bases separating them. Library preparation (for TCRbeta) was performed with unique molecular identifiers. TCRdb independently ran MiXCR on the PCR reads; one entry per CDR3 protein. The sample lists around 480,000 distinct CDR3 sequences, approximately 29% occurring once. The chain employs TRBV6-1 and TRBJ1-2; D unresolved. Sequences were derived from PBMCs from the stem cell graft donor, sampled from the stem cell graft. The TCR was taken from a human donor who donated a stem cell graft to a child with aplastic anemia. The CDR3 nucleotides are TGTGCCACCGTTCGGGTGATTGTCTATGGCTACACCTTC. Translated, it gives CATVRVIVYGYTF.